This T cell receptor (beta chain) was documented in a study of T cells in Graves' hyperthyroidism and ophthalmopathy. CDR1 SGDLS and CDR2 YYNGEE come from the germline V gene. V lost 3 bases and J lost 8, with 11 bases in between. This CDR3 region has 13 residues. Amplification targeted TCR beta CDR3 regions from RNA transcripts. An initial round of RT-PCR targeting the TCR CDR3 relied on the HTBI primer set. In TCRdb, the multiplex PCR reads were re-called with MiXCR into one record per CDR3 protein. The repertoire has some 690,000 distinct CDR3 sequences, approximately 15% of them found once; the top ten carry less than 20%.

The chain couples TRBV9 to TRBJ1-4, with unresolved D. Sequenced sample: blood. The clonotype was recovered from a man aged 50 or older with Graves' hyperthyroidism. The CDR3 loop is CASSARIEEKLFF. CDR3 in DNA: TGTGCCAGCAGCGCACGTATAGAGGAAAAACTGTTTTTT.